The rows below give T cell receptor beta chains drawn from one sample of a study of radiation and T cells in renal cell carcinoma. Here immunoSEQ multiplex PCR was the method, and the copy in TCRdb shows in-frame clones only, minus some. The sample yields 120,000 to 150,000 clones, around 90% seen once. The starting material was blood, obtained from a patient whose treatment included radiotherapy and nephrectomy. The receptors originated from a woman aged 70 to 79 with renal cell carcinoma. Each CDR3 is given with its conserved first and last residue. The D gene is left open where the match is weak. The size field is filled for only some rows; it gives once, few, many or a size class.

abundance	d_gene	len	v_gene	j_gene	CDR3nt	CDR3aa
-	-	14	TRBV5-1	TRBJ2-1	TGCGCCAGCAGCGTCGGGTTCTCCTACAATGAGCAGTTCTTC	CASSVGFSYNEQFF
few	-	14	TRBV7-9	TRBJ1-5	TGTGCCAGCAGCGCGGACGGTAGCAATCAGCCCCAGCATTTT	CASSADGSNQPQHF
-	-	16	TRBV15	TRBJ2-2	TGTGCCACCAGGCCGGCGGAAGGCGGCGGCACCGGGGAGCTGTTTTTT	CATRPAEGGGTGELFF
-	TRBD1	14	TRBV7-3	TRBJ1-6	TGTGCCAGCAGCACGACAGGGGGCAATTCACCCCTCCACTTT	CASSTTGGNSPLHF
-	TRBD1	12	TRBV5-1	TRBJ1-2	TGCGCCAGCAGTGGACAGGGCTTAGGCTACACCTTC	CASSGQGLGYTF
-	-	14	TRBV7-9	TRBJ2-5	TGTGCCAGCAGCTTCGGTTCCCGGGAAGAGACCCAGTACTTC	CASSFGSREETQYF
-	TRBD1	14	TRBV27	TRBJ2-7	TGTGCCAGCAGGCTGACAGGGAACGCTTACGAGCAGTACTTC	CASRLTGNAYEQYF
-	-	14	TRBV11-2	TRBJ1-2	TGTGCCAGCAGCCCCCAAAGCATCGTCGATGGCTACACCTTC	CASSPQSIVDGYTF
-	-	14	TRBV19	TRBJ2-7	TGTGCCAGTAGTGTCGGAGAGGGGGAATACGAGCAGTACTTC	CASSVGEGEYEQYF
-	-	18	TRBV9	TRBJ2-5	TGTGCCAGCAGCGCGGACTACCAAAGGGGTGGCCTCCAAGAGACCCAGTACTTC	CASSADYQRGGLQETQYF
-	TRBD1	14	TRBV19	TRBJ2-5	TGTGCCAGTAGTTCCGGACAGGGTCAAGAGACCCAGTACTTC	CASSSGQGQETQYF
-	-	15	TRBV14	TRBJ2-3	TGTGCCAGCAGCCAAGCCGATATACTTGTCGATACGCAGTATTTT	CASSQADILVDTQYF
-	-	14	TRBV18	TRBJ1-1	TGTGCCAGCTCACCCCTGGGACGGAACACTGAAGCTTTCTTT	CASSPLGRNTEAFF
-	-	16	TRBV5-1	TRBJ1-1	TGCGCCAGCAGCTTGGATATCTTACAGGGTGACACTGAAGCTTTCTTT	CASSLDILQGDTEAFF
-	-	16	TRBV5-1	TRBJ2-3	TGCGCCAGCAGCTTTCCCCCGGGGAGCACCACAGATACGCAGTATTTT	CASSFPPGSTTDTQYF
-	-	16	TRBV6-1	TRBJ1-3	TGTGCCAGCAGTGCCCCCAGGGCCCACTCTGGAAACACCATATATTTT	CASSAPRAHSGNTIYF
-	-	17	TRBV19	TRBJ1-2	TGTGCCAGTAGTATGGGCAGAAACTTACCTAATAACTATGGCTACACCTTC	CASSMGRNLPNNYGYTF
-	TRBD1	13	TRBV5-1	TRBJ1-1	TGCGCCAGCAGCGGGACAGGGGGAACTGAAGCTTTCTTT	CASSGTGGTEAFF
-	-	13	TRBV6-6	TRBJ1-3	TGTGCCAGCAGCTGGACAGATGGAAACACCATATATTTT	CASSWTDGNTIYF
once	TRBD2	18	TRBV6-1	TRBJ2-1	TGTGCCAGCAGTGGCTCCCGGGCGGGGGGGCGAGTTTACAATGAGCAGTTCTTC	CASSGSRAGGRVYNEQFF
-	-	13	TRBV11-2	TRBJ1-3	TGTGCCAGCGGTCCCATTGCGGCTAACACCATATATTTT	CASGPIAANTIYF
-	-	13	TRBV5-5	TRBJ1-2	TGTGCCAGCAGCTTGGAGGGGCATGGAGGCTACACCTTC	CASSLEGHGGYTF
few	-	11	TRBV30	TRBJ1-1	TGTGCCTGGAACGGGAACACTGAAGCTTTCTTT	CAWNGNTEAFF
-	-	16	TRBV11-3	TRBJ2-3	TGTGCCAGCAGCTTAGGGCGCGGGATGAGCACAGATACGCAGTATTTT	CASSLGRGMSTDTQYF
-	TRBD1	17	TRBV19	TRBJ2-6	TGTGCCAGTAGTGCACCGGGACAGACTTCTGGGGCCAACGTCCTGACTTTC	CASSAPGQTSGANVLTF
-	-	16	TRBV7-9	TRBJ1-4	TGTGCCAGCAGCTCGGGAGCTTTGCGGCCTAATGAAAAACTGTTTTTT	CASSSGALRPNEKLFF
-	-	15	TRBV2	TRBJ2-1	TGTGCCAGCAGTGTCAGGGGGGGATTAACCAATGAGCAGTTCTTC	CASSVRGGLTNEQFF
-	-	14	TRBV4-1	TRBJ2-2	TGCGCCAGCAGCCAAGATCCTCTCCCCGGGGAGCTGTTTTTT	CASSQDPLPGELFF
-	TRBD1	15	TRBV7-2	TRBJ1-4	TGTGCCAGCAGCTACAGGGGGCAGACTAATGAAAAACTGTTTTTT	CASSYRGQTNEKLFF
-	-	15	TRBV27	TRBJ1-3	TGTGCCAGCAGCCTCTCCGTGAGCTCTGGAAACACCATATATTTT	CASSLSVSSGNTIYF
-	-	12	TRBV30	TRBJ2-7	TGTGCCTGGAGTGACCCTCCTAACGAGCAGTACTTC	CAWSDPPNEQYF
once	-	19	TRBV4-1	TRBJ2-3	TGCGCCAGCAGCCAAGAAGGGCCGGCCACGGCGGGGTGGCGAGATACGCAGTATTTT	CASSQEGPATAGWRDTQYF
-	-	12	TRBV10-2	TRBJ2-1	TGCGCCAGCAGTTCGGGGGCCAATGAGCAGTTCTTC	CASSSGANEQFF
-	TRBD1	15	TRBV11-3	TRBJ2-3	TGTGCCAGCAGCTCTGGGACAGAGTTCACAGATACGCAGTATTTT	CASSSGTEFTDTQYF